This T cell receptor (beta chain) was observed in a study of shared clonotypes between healthy human individuals. This CDR3 contains 15 residues. The germline V gene encodes CDR1 MDHEN and CDR2 SYDVKM. V lost 5 bases and J lost 2, with 12 bases in between. Whole-study results and caveats: The sampled material consisted only of blood, and tissue repertoires are likely to differ. What naive subsets generally showed was a larger estimated richness than memory subsets showed. Measured sharing among donors was expected to vary with sequencing depth.

Turning to this clone: What it binds is not known.

Samples underwent the assay at deep level. Data came from immunoSEQ multiplex PCR; TCRdb stores just in-frame clones and leaves some out. The sample shows roughly 2.2 million clones, roughly 90% of them seen only once. This chain joins TRBV28 and TRBJ2-2; D call uncertain. The sequence derives from a man between 18 and 29 years old in good health. Some clones in this sample may be carry-over from other donors' samples. Sequencing input: naive CD4+ T cells from PBMCs. Subset described: CD45RA+ positively selected. CDR3 coding DNA: TGTGCCAGCAGTCCGCTGAGTCTCAACACCGGGGAGCTGTTTTTT. Translating it yields CASSPLSLNTGELFF. The complete variable domain, with remaining parts taken from reference TRBV28 and TRBJ2-2, reads DVKVTQSSRYLVKRTGEKVFLECVQDMDHENMFWYRQDPGLGLRLIYFSYDVKMKEKGDIPEGYSVSREKKERFSLILESASTNQTSMYLCASSPLSLNTGELFFGEGSRLTVL.